One sample yielded the 18 T cell receptor beta chains listed below, sequenced in a study of OX40 agonist ivuxolimab in advanced cancers. Measured with immunoSEQ multiplex PCR; TCRdb has only the in-frame clones, and not every one. This sample has 77,000 or so clones, with roughly 93% found just once. Specimen: CD4+ or CD8+ T cells sorted from blood, collected in a trial of the OX40 agonist ivuxolimab. Source of these receptors: an adult with an advanced solid tumor such as melanoma, head and neck, liver or kidney cancer.

This chain joins TRBV28 and TRBJ1-1, with a tentative D call TRBD1 (5 bases). The V gene lost 8 bases and the J gene lost 4 bases, with 26 bases spanning the gap. In germline, CDR1 is MDHEN, CDR2 SYDVKM. The CDR3 runs to 17 residues. CDR3 DNA: TGTGCCAGCGGACCACTCTTCCGGGACGCCCTGGCCACTGAAGCTTTCTTT. This sequence encodes CASGPLFRDALATEAFF.

The J gene is TRBJ1-5, the V gene TRBV18; D call uncertain. The CDR3 sequence is 14 residues long. Trimming removed 5 bases from V and 6 bases from J, with 14 bases in between. Per the germline V gene, CDR1 is KGHSH and CDR2 is LQKENI. CDR3 bases: TGTGCCAGCTCAGGGGAGGCAGCAGCTCAGCCCCAGCATTTT. Its protein is CASSGEAAAQPQHF.

The rearrangement uses TRBV6-6 and TRBJ1-1; D is unresolved. The CDR3 runs to 14 residues. From germline, CDR1 is MNHNY and CDR2 SVGAGI (reference sequence). The V end was cut by 2 bases, the J end by 1 base, with 8 bases between. The CDR3 spells CASSYLPGNTEAFF. The CDR3 nucleotides are TGTGCCAGCAGTTACCTCCCGGGGAACACTGAAGCTTTCTTT.

Comment on this clone: The sample holds other DNA sequences that translate to the same CDR3. This CDR3 reads CASRGTPNTEAFF. The CDR3 DNA is TGTGCCAGCAGGGGGACCCCGAACACTGAAGCTTTCTTT. This sequence joins TRBV6-5 and TRBJ1-1, with D perhaps TRBD1 (5 bases). V was shortened by 6 bases and J by 1 base, with 9 bases between the two germline ends. Germline V gene sequence: CDR1 MNHEY, CDR2 SVGAGI. This CDR3 is built from 13 residues.

The gene calls are TRBV5-4 and TRBJ2-1; TRBD2 might be the D (7 bases). Trimming removed 3 bases at V and 2 bases at J, with 15 bases between. CDR1 is SGHNT, CDR2 YYREEE, per germline (reference sequence). The CDR3 spans 16 residues. The CDR3 loop is CASSSVGGATYNEQFF. The CDR3 DNA reads as TGTGCCAGCAGCTCTGTGGGGGGGGCAACCTACAATGAGCAGTTCTTC.

This sequence joins TRBV7-3 and TRBJ2-2; weak D call: TRBD1 (6 bases). Germline CDR1 SGHTA, CDR2 FQGTGA. The CDR3 runs 15 residues. V was trimmed by 2 bases and J by 3 bases, leaving 10 bases between them. In nucleotides, the CDR3 is TGTGCCAGCAGCTTATCGGCAGGGGACACCGGGGAGCTGTTTTTT. It codes for CASSLSAGDTGELFF.

The chain uses TRBV7-7 and TRBJ2-2; no clear D. Deletions cut 1 base from V and 0 bases from J, with 3 bases between. The CDR3 totals 14 residues. CDR1 and CDR2 (germline): SSHAT, FNYEAQ (reference sequence). The CDR3 DNA sequence: TGTGCCAGCAGCTTAGGGGCGAACACCGGGGAGCTGTTTTTT. It specifies CASSLGANTGELFF.

The chain is built from TRBV5-1 and TRBJ1-3; 7 nucleotides match TRBD1. CDR3 length: 16 amino acids. Germline-derived CDR1 and CDR2 are SGHRS and YFSETQ. V gave up 3 bases and J gave up 0 bases; unmatched junction bases: 6. For the CDR3, the DNA is TGCGCCAGCAGCTCGGGACAGCTCAGCTCTGGAAACACCATATATTTT. As protein: CASSSGQLSSGNTIYF.

The V call is TRBV7-2, the J call TRBJ1-1; no definite D call. The ends were cut back, 0 bases at V and 5 bases at J, with 13 bases in the middle. The germline V gene encodes CDR1 SGHTA and CDR2 FQGNSA. The length of the CDR3 is 15 residues. CDR3 sequence (DNA): TGTGCCAGCAGCTTAGCGCTCAGGTCTGGGACTGAAGCTTTCTTT. Translation: CASSLALRSGTEAFF. Based on the CDR3 plus reference TRBV7-2 and TRBJ1-1, the full variable domain is GAGVSQSPSNKVTEKGKDVELRCDPISGHTALYWYRQSLGQGLEFLIYFQGNSAPDKSGLPSDRFSAERTGGSVSTLTIQRTQQEDSAVYLCASSLALRSGTEAFFGQGTRLTVV.

The chain combines TRBV7-2 with TRBJ1-1; unclear D gene. The ends were cut back, 7 bases at V and 3 bases at J, with 6 bases in the middle. The CDR3 spans 11 residues. CDR1 and CDR2 (germline): SGHTA, FQGNSA. The CDR3 sequence: CASTGYTEAFF. The CDR3 coding sequence is TGTGCCAGCACCGGATACACTGAAGCTTTCTTT.

The chain recombines TRBV14 with TRBJ2-7; 7 bases agree with TRBD1. The germline V gene has CDR1 SGHDN and CDR2 FVKESK. CDR3 length equals 13 residues. V lost 4 bases and J lost 3; bases outside the gene matches: 3. CDR3 amino acids: CASSPGQFYEQYF. CDR3 nucleotides: TGTGCCAGCAGCCCGGGACAGTTCTACGAGCAGTACTTC.

The chain is built from TRBV27 and TRBJ1-2, with D perhaps TRBD1 (6 bases). This CDR3 has 18 amino acids. Between the trimmed V and J ends, which lost 6 bases and 3 bases, there was a span of 26 bases. Germline assignment: CDR1 MNHEY and CDR2 SMNVEV (reference sequence). CDR3 DNA sequence: TGTGCCAGCAGGACGGTCAGGGGACCAGGTCCCGGCCACTATGGCTACACCTTC. Protein: CASRTVRGPGPGHYGYTF.

The V and J genes are TRBV7-2 and TRBJ1-3, with D tentatively TRBD1 (6 bases). The germline CDR1 and CDR2 sequences are SGHTA and FQGNSA. The CDR3 covers 15 residues. The ends were cut back, 1 base at V and 2 bases at J, with 9 bases in the middle. The CDR3 nucleotides read TGTGCCAGCAGCTTAGAGGGGGGTCCTGGAAACACCATATATTTT. This translates into CASSLEGGPGNTIYF. The full variable domain, in which reference TRBV7-2 and TRBJ1-3 provide the parts outside the CDR3, is GAGVSQSPSNKVTEKGKDVELRCDPISGHTALYWYRQSLGQGLEFLIYFQGNSAPDKSGLPSDRFSAERTGGSVSTLTIQRTQQEDSAVYLCASSLEGGPGNTIYFGEGSWLTVV.

This chain connects TRBV5-1 to TRBJ2-1; D uncertain. V lost 4 bases and J lost 3, with 11 bases in between. CDR3 length equals 14 residues. Per the germline V gene, CDR1 is SGHRS and CDR2 is YFSETQ. CDR3 in DNA: TGCGCCAGCAGCCTGGGCGCAGGCTACAATGAGCAGTTCTTC. It specifies CASSLGAGYNEQFF.

The chain couples TRBV27 to TRBJ1-2; 9 positions match TRBD1. Germline CDR1 is MNHEY and CDR2 is SMNVEV (reference sequence). The CDR3 loop spans 14 amino acids. V was clipped by 3 bases and J by 2 bases; unmatched bases: 1. The CDR3 reads CASSFGTGNYGYTF. CDR3 sequence (DNA): TGTGCCAGCAGTTTCGGGACAGGGAACTATGGCTACACCTTC.

The V gene is TRBV7-2, the J gene TRBJ2-5, with D uncertain. This CDR3 spans 13 amino acids. In germline, CDR1 is SGHTA, CDR2 FQGNSA. Trimming took off 3 bases at V and 0 bases at J, with 5 bases between the two ends. This chain's CDR3 is CASSFEYQETQYF. CDR3 DNA: TGTGCCAGCAGCTTCGAGTACCAAGAGACCCAGTACTTC.

The chain combines TRBV5-4 with TRBJ2-2, with D unresolved. Germline V lookup: CDR1 SGHNT, CDR2 YYREEE (reference sequence). Trimming took off 0 bases at V and 0 bases at J, with 9 bases between the two ends. The CDR3 totals 16 residues. The CDR3: CASSLGLEANTGELFF. The CDR3 nucleotides read TGTGCCAGCAGCTTGGGGCTGGAAGCGAACACCGGGGAGCTGTTTTTT.

The chain combines TRBV5-4 with TRBJ2-3; D might be TRBD2 (10 bases). The germline V and J ends were trimmed by 3 bases and 4 bases, with 21 bases remaining between them. Germline CDR1 reads SGHNT; CDR2 reads YYREEE (reference sequence). The length of the CDR3 is 17 residues. The CDR3 nucleotides are TGTGCCAGCAGCTCGGGACTAGCGAGACAGGGGGCAGATACGCAGTATTTT. Translation gives CASSSGLARQGADTQYF.